The 28 T cell receptor beta chains listed next were all sequenced from one sample in a study of T cells after yellow fever vaccination. Via MiXCR, TCRdb re-called the 5' RACE reads, giving one row per CDR3 protein. The top ten hold approximately 39% of the sample, which has about 160,000 distinct CDR3 sequences, around 9.3% seen once. The specimen was CD8+ T cells sorted from PBMCs, collected 45 days after the yellow fever booster vaccination. The source of these receptors is a man aged 18 to 35 who received the YFV17D yellow fever vaccine.

In its sample, this clonotype was seen a few times. This chain uses TRBV20-1 with TRBJ2-7; D gene unclear. V gave up 4 bases and J gave up 0 bases, with 10 bases separating them. Per the germline V gene, CDR1 is DFQATT and CDR2 is SNEGSKA (reference sequence). The CDR3 contains 13 residues. The CDR3: CSAKGLSSYEQYV. CDR3 bases: TGCAGTGCTAAAGGGTTGAGCTCCTACGAGCAGTACGTC.

V and J are TRBV19 and TRBJ2-7; D unresolved. The CDR3 length is 13 residues. Germline CDR1 is LNHDA and CDR2 is SQIVND (reference sequence). The CDR3 coding sequence is TGTCCCGGGCAGGAGAAAACCTCCTACGAGCAGTACGTC. Amino acids: CPGQEKTSYEQYV.

The chain couples TRBV7-9 to TRBJ2-1; no clear D. CDR3 length: 15 amino acids. The germline V gene encodes CDR1 SEHNR and CDR2 FQNEAQ (reference sequence). V dropped 8 bases and J dropped 0 bases, with 14 bases sitting between them. The CDR3 here is CASGLRSSSYNEQFF. The CDR3 DNA reads TGTGCCAGCGGTCTGCGGAGCAGCTCCTACAATGAGCAGTTCTTC.

The sample holds many counts of this clonotype. The V and J genes are TRBV5-1 and TRBJ2-3; 9 nucleotides agree with TRBD1. CDR1 and CDR2 from the germline V gene are SGHRS and YFSETQ. Trimming at V came to 4 bases and at J to 6 bases, leaving 12 bases not matched to a gene. CDR3 length: 16 amino acids. The DNA of the CDR3 is TGCGCCAGCAGCGAGCCCGGAAGGACAGGGGAGGATACGCAGTATTTT. Protein product: CASSEPGRTGEDTQYF. The whole variable domain, filled in from reference TRBV5-1 and TRBJ2-3, reads KAGVTQTPRYLIKTRGQQVTLSCSPISGHRSVSWYQQTPGQGLQFLFEYFSETQRNKGNFPGRFSGRQFSNSRSEMNVSTLELGDSALYLCASSEPGRTGEDTQYFGPGTRLTVL.

This chain links TRBV19 with TRBJ1-5; D is possibly TRBD1 (5 bases). The CDR3 runs to 12 residues. The V gene's germline CDR1 is LNHDA and CDR2 SQIVND (reference sequence). Trimming took 8 bases from V and 4 from J, leaving 9 bases between them. Here the CDR3 DNA reads TGTGCCAGTGACAGACAGAATCAGCCCCAGCATTTT. This translates into CASDRQNQPQHF.

This clonotype was found many times. The V and J genes are TRBV12-3 or TRBV12-4 and TRBJ1-1, with D hard to call. The CDR3 covers 12 residues. The V end was cut by 5 bases, the J end by 8 bases, with 12 bases between. In nucleotides, the CDR3 is TGTGCCAGCAGTGATACCAGGTCGGAAGCTTTCTTT. It is translated as CASSDTRSEAFF.

CDR3 coding DNA: TGTGCCAGCAGTTACTCGAATTCGGGCAGCCCGTACCAAGAGACCCAGTACTTC. Translating it yields CASSYSNSGSPYQETQYF. The chain has TRBV6-6 and TRBJ2-5; D not resolved. CDR3 length: 18 amino acids. The germline V gene encodes CDR1 MNHNY and CDR2 SVGAGI (reference sequence). V dropped 0 bases and J dropped 0 bases, with 17 bases sitting between them.

The chain links TRBV29-1 to TRBJ1-1, with D possibly being TRBD1 (6 bases). CDR3 length: 13 residues. V was pared by 7 bases and J by 5 bases, with 17 bases between. Germline V gene sequence: CDR1 SQVTM, CDR2 ANQGSEA. Written as DNA, the CDR3 is TGCAGCGCCCGAAAAGGGGGAGAGACTGAAGCTTTCTTT. It codes for CSARKGGETEAFF.

This clonotype occurred once. V and J are TRBV19 and TRBJ2-6; D gene ambiguous. V gave up 2 bases and J gave up 7 bases, with 6 bases separating them. Germline V gives CDR1 LNHDA, CDR2 SQIVND (reference sequence). This CDR3 is 13 amino acids long. The DNA of the CDR3 is TGTGCCAGTAGTATAAGGAGAGCCAACGTCCTGACTTTC. It codes for CASSIRRANVLTF.

This clonotype has ten or more counts. The V and J genes are TRBV11-1 and TRBJ2-7; 10 bases agree with TRBD2. This CDR3 contains 16 residues. Germline V CDR1 and CDR2: SGHAT, FQDESV (reference sequence). V was clipped by 1 base and J by 2 bases; unmatched bases: 5. As DNA, the CDR3 is TGTGCCAGCAGCTTAGGGGCCGGGACTAGCGCCTACGAGCAGTACGTC. Its protein is CASSLGAGTSAYEQYV.

This clonotype has a count of ten or more. The chain has TRBV9 and TRBJ2-7; 7 positions agree with TRBD1. CDR1 and CDR2 from the germline V gene are SGDLS and YYNGEE. CDR3 size: 13 residues. V was clipped by 3 bases and J by 2 bases; unmatched bases: 2. CDR3 sequence (DNA): TGTGCCAGCAGCGCAACAGGGGCCTACGAGCAGTACTTC. Its translation: CASSATGAYEQYF.

This clonotype has only a few counts. The chain links TRBV20-1 to TRBJ2-2; no clear D gene. The germline CDR1 and CDR2 sequences are DFQATT and SNEGSKA (reference sequence). The CDR3 is made up of 13 amino acids. V lost 4 bases and J 2 bases, leaving 8 bases between the germline ends. In DNA form, the CDR3 reads TGCAGTGCTACTGAGACCAACACCGGGGAGCTGTTTTTT. Amino acid sequence: CSATETNTGELFF.

In its sample, this clonotype was seen many times. This chain links TRBV23-1 with TRBJ2-7; D call uncertain. TRBV23-1 is flagged as an ORF with uncertain function. The CDR3 is 14 residues long. With 0 bases removed from V and 2 bases from J, the gap between germline ends came to 8 bases. This CDR3 reads CASSQSSITYEQYV. The CDR3 DNA reads TGCGCCAGCAGTCAATCATCTATAACCTACGAGCAGTACGTC.

This clonotype came up a few times. The CDR3 nucleotides read TGCGCCAGCAGCCAAGGCCGGGGAGTTAGCGGAAACACCATATATTTT. Translated, it gives CASSQGRGVSGNTIYF. The V call is TRBV4-3, the J call TRBJ1-3; D gene ambiguous. The CDR3 consists of 16 residues. CDR1 LGHNA and CDR2 YSLEER come from the germline V gene. The V gene lost 1 base and the J gene lost 4 bases, with 14 bases spanning the gap.

The V call is TRBV15, the J call TRBJ2-7; the D gene could be TRBD1 or TRBD2 (7 bases each). The CDR3 is 15 residues long. V gave up 0 bases and J gave up 5 bases, with 14 bases separating them. Germline V gene data show CDR1 as LNHNV and CDR2 as YYDKDF (reference sequence). The CDR3 nucleotides read TGTGCCACCAGCAGAGAAGTTGCAGGGGGGGACGAGCAGTACTTC. Protein: CATSREVAGGDEQYF. The full variable domain, its missing parts supplied by reference TRBV15 and TRBJ2-7, is DAMVIQNPRYQVTQFGKPVTLSCSQTLNHNVMYWYQQKSSQAPKLLFHYYDKDFNNEADTPDNFQSRRPNTSFCFLDIRSPGLGDTAMYLCATSREVAGGDEQYFGPGTRLTVT.

This clonotype was recorded many times. The rearrangement joins TRBV24-1 to TRBJ2-3; D unresolved. V was clipped by 3 bases and J by 4 bases, with 4 bases between them. The germline CDR1 and CDR2 sequences are KGHDR and SFDVKD. This CDR3 region has 12 residues. This chain's CDR3 is CATSDSSDTQYF. Written as DNA, the CDR3 is TGTGCCACCAGTGATAGTTCAGATACGCAGTATTTT.

This clonotype was counted only a few times. The chain has TRBV4-3 and TRBJ2-1; D not resolved. Germline V CDR1 and CDR2: LGHNA, YSLEER. V lost 4 bases, J lost 0 bases, and 13 bases lay in between. This CDR3 region has 16 residues. For the CDR3, the DNA is TGCGCCAGCAGCCCTCGACTGGCGAGCTCCTACAATGAGCAGTTCTTC. It translates to CASSPRLASSYNEQFF.

The table lists this clonotype with many counts. The chain is built from TRBV29-1 and TRBJ2-1; the match to TRBD1 covers 8 bases. CDR3 length: 15 amino acids. V shed 1 base, J shed 5 bases, and the junction held 7 bases outside the gene matches. Germline CDR1 is SQVTM and CDR2 is ANQGSEA. CDR3: CSVEGMTGADNEQFF. CDR3 DNA: TGCAGCGTTGAAGGAATGACAGGGGCTGACAATGAGCAGTTCTTC.

This clonotype was counted between two and nine times. V gene TRBV7-9 combines with J gene TRBJ2-7; D remains ambiguous. V was clipped by 1 base and J by 5 bases, with 12 bases between them. Germline CDR1 is SEHNR and CDR2 is FQNEAQ (reference sequence). The length of the CDR3 is 14 residues. The CDR3 DNA sequence: TGTGCCAGCAGCTTAGGACGGTTTGGGAACGAGCAGTACGTC. Translating it yields CASSLGRFGNEQYV.

The sample holds a few counts of this clonotype. This chain connects TRBV7-9 to TRBJ2-2; 8 bases are a match to TRBD1. V was pared by 5 bases and J by 3 bases, with 8 bases of the junction left unmatched. This CDR3 has 16 amino acids. CDR1 and CDR2 from the germline V gene are SEHNR and FQNEAQ (reference sequence). CDR3 coding DNA: TGTGCCAGCAGCCTTACCCCGGGACAGGACACCGGGGAGCTGTTTTTT. This codes for CASSLTPGQDTGELFF.

The V and J genes are TRBV5-1 and TRBJ2-5; 16 bases are a match to TRBD2. This CDR3 comprises 15 residues. V was pared by 4 bases and J by 5 bases, with 2 bases of the junction left unmatched. Germline loops: CDR1 SGHRS, CDR2 YFSETQ. The CDR3 DNA reads TGCGCCAGCAGCGCGGGACTAGCGGGGGGGGAGACCCAGTACTTC. Protein sequence: CASSAGLAGGETQYF.

In its sample, this clonotype was seen many times. V gene TRBV5-1 combines with J gene TRBJ2-3; tentative D call: TRBD1 (6 bases). Per germline, CDR1 SGHRS and CDR2 YFSETQ. V was pared by 2 bases and J by 2 bases, with 12 bases between. This CDR3 has 15 amino acids. The DNA of the CDR3 is TGCGCCAGCAGCTTCAGGGGTCGTATCACAGATACGCAGTATTTT. The encoded protein is CASSFRGRITDTQYF.

This clonotype was observed a handful of times. The chain joins TRBV6-1 to TRBJ2-1; D is unclear. The V gene's germline CDR1 is MNHNS and CDR2 SASEGT. The CDR3 covers 11 residues. Trimming removed 8 bases at V and 7 bases at J, with 9 bases between. CDR3 coding DNA: TGTGCCAGCCGCCTGGGGAATGAGCAGTTCTTC. Translating it yields CASRLGNEQFF.

The CDR3 is CASGRASGYYEQYF. The CDR3 DNA reads as TGTGCCAGCGGGCGGGCTAGCGGATACTACGAGCAGTACTTC. The rearrangement uses TRBV6-2 or TRBV6-3 and TRBJ2-7; 7 nucleotides align to TRBD2. Germline V gene sequence: CDR1 MNHEY, CDR2 SVGEGT. The ends lost 8 bases at V and 3 bases at J; junction bases unmatched: 10. This CDR3 spans 14 amino acids.

The chain links TRBV4-3 to TRBJ1-4; D call uncertain. Trimming pared 4 bases from V and 8 bases from J, leaving 17 bases between. This CDR3 contains 15 residues. CDR1 LGHNA and CDR2 YSLEER come from the germline V gene. CDR3 loop: CASSPGRFLGEKLFF. The DNA for the CDR3 is TGCGCCAGCAGCCCCGGGAGGTTCCTTGGAGAAAAACTGTTTTTT.

The chain carries TRBV7-6 and TRBJ2-2, with 10 bases fitting TRBD2. The V segment lost 3 bases and the J segment 3 bases; nucleotides outside the gene matches: 10. Germline values: CDR1 SGHVS, CDR2 FNYEAQ. This CDR3 has 18 residues. The CDR3 sequence is CASSFPNSGGSYTGELFF. CDR3 sequence (DNA): TGTGCCAGCAGCTTCCCCAATAGCGGGGGGTCTTACACCGGGGAGCTGTTTTTT.

This clonotype appeared a few times. V and J are TRBV6-1 and TRBJ2-7, with D possibly matching TRBD1 (6 bases). The length of the CDR3 is 14 residues. Germline values: CDR1 MNHNS, CDR2 SASEGT. The ends were cut back, 6 bases at V and 0 bases at J, with 12 bases in the middle. As DNA, the CDR3 is TGTGCCAGCAGCCCAGGACAGAGCTCCTACGAGCAGTACGTC. Its protein product is CASSPGQSSYEQYV.

There are a few counts of this clonotype. The chain couples TRBV13 to TRBJ1-1, with TRBD1 matching over 7 bases. Trimming took 5 bases from V and 0 from J; bases not matched to a gene: 3. The CDR3 runs 14 residues. Germline CDR1 PRHDT, CDR2 FYEKMQ (reference sequence). The CDR3 region is CASSGDSLNTEAFF. As DNA, the CDR3 is TGTGCCAGCAGCGGGGACAGCCTGAACACTGAAGCTTTCTTT.